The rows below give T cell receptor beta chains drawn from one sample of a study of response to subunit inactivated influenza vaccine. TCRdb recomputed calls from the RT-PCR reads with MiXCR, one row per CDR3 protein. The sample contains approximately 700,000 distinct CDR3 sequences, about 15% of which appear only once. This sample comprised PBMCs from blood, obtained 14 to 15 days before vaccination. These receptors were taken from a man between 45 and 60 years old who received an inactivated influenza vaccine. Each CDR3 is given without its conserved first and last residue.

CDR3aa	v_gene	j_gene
ASSPLGNTEAF	TRBV3-1	TRBJ1-1
ASSGQGDGYT	TRBV6-5	TRBJ1-2
ASSLLTGGTGELF	TRBV28	TRBJ2-2
ASSASGVANEKLF	TRBV5-1	TRBJ1-4
ASSFGGRHDNEQF	TRBV28	TRBJ2-1
AISDPTGANTEAF	TRBV10-3	TRBJ1-1
SATQPFLAGAFQETQY	TRBV20-1	TRBJ2-5
ASSLPTGGEANYGYT	TRBV28	TRBJ1-2
ASSQVRGAGEFGYNEQF	TRBV4-2	TRBJ2-1
ASSRRHRRGSVNTEAF	TRBV3-1	TRBJ1-1
ASSVTGNQPQH	TRBV2	TRBJ1-5
ASSYRTGEGQPQH	TRBV6-5	TRBJ1-5
ASSQDRAGRNQPQH	TRBV4-2	TRBJ1-5
ATSDFERGEQF	TRBV24-1	TRBJ2-1
ASSAFRGTGELF	TRBV2	TRBJ2-2
ASSFSWGTYNEQF	TRBV27	TRBJ2-1
ASSFRAGVETQY	TRBV27	TRBJ2-5
ASSYSVGLAINEQF	TRBV6-5	TRBJ2-1
AISDGSRGETQY	TRBV10-3	TRBJ2-5
SAHPGTSGGELF	TRBV20-1	TRBJ2-2
SARVAGGPIDTQY	TRBV20-1	TRBJ2-3
ASSQLPRGMNTEAF	TRBV3-1	TRBJ1-1
ASSQDVGFSYGYT	TRBV14	TRBJ1-2
ASSFTGPYEQY	TRBV7-9	TRBJ2-7
ASSHGGRGNEQF	TRBV5-1	TRBJ2-1
ASSPRSGDEQF	TRBV7-2	TRBJ2-1
SASGGSLNTGELF	TRBV20-1	TRBJ2-2
TSSFGSSGRAVLTNEQF	TRBV12-3/TRBV12-4	TRBJ2-1
ASSQGDLYNSPLH	TRBV3-1	TRBJ1-6
ASSFSMTGYTEAF	TRBV7-2	TRBJ1-1
ASSSTTGDGYT	TRBV6-5	TRBJ1-2
ASSFTGRDTGELF	TRBV7-8	TRBJ2-2
SASSRGGAYSTDTQY	TRBV20-1	TRBJ2-3
ASSFRGGSGNEQF	TRBV12-3/TRBV12-4	TRBJ2-1
ASSQKRGLVEKLF	TRBV4-3	TRBJ1-4
ASSAGEAEWRELF	TRBV11-3	TRBJ2-2
ASSFLAGTDEQY	TRBV12-3/TRBV12-4	TRBJ2-7
ASSAAGTSGGGNEQF	TRBV7-8	TRBJ2-1
SVEMVETQY	TRBV29-1	TRBJ2-5
ASTQTGTGSYEQY	TRBV23-1	TRBJ2-7
ASSQAGWGGSEGYGYT	TRBV4-1	TRBJ1-2
ASSSEIGNSPLH	TRBV7-9	TRBJ1-6
ASSVRDRGNHEQY	TRBV9	TRBJ2-7
ASSPDTYSYEQY	TRBV3-1	TRBJ2-7
AWSVSSNQPQH	TRBV30	TRBJ1-5
ASRSGQANYNEQF	TRBV6-1	TRBJ2-1
ATRDGSNEKLF	TRBV10-3	TRBJ1-4
ASSVVSRRGPETQY	TRBV9	TRBJ2-5